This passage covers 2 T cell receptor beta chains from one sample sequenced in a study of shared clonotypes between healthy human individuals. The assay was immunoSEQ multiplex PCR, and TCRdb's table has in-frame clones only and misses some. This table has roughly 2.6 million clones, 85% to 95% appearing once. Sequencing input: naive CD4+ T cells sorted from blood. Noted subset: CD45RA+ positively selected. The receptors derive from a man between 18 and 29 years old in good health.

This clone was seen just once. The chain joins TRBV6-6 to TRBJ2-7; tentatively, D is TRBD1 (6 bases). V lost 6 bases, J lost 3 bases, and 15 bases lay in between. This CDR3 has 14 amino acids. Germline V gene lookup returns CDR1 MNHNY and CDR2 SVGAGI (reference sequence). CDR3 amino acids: CASRLQGSLYEQYF. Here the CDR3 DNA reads TGTGCCAGCAGACTTCAGGGGAGCCTCTACGAGCAGTACTTC.

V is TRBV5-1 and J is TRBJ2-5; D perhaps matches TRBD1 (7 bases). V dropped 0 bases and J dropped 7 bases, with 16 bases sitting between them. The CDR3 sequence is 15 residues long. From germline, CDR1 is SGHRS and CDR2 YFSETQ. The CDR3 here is CASSLEGGTGVTQYF. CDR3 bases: TGCGCCAGCAGCTTGGAGGGGGGAACAGGGGTGACCCAGTACTTC.